This T cell receptor beta chain was sequenced for a study of cytomegalovirus exposure and HLA in healthy donors. Study-wide points: Earlier analysis yielded a pattern in which most TCR beta V segments were productive about 87% or about 30% of the time. Presence/absence results assume similar sequencing depth per donor, which may not hold. A later analysis found TCR association rates differed by HLA locus, highest for DRB1 and lowest for HLA-C.

The primer mix had 60 Vbeta and 13 Jbeta primers. Method: immunoSEQ multiplex PCR; TCRdb's copy keeps in-frame clones and lacks some. Among 180,000 or so clones listed, more than 65% were seen once. In the case of this clone: As yet, its antigen is unknown.

Germline CDR1 is SNHLY and CDR2 is FYNNEI. The CDR3 totals 14 residues. V lost 2 bases, J lost 7 bases, and 15 bases lay in between. The chain combines TRBV2 with TRBJ2-7; D might be TRBD2 (7 bases). The sequenced sample consisted of PBMCs. This TCR derives from a female donor in good health and CMV-seronegative. The CDR3 protein is CASSERGGAREQYF. CDR3 coding DNA: TGTGCCAGCAGTGAACGAGGGGGGGCAAGAGAGCAGTACTTC.